These 14 T cell receptor beta chains share one sample of origin, sequenced in a study of blood T cell repertoires in COVID-19. The assay was immunoSEQ multiplex PCR, and TCRdb's table has in-frame clones only and misses some. Seen here are about 160,000 clones, 85% to 90% observed once, and the top ten hold about 6.6%. Sequencing was done on a sample of PBMCs or T cells enriched from blood (not recorded which). The source of these receptors is a woman in her 50s who had recovered from COVID-19.

The rearrangement links TRBV7-6 to TRBJ1-4, with D unresolved. CDR1 and CDR2 from the germline V gene are SGHVS and FNYEAQ. The V end was cut by 5 bases, the J end by 5 bases, with 15 bases between. The CDR3 runs to 15 residues. Written as DNA, the CDR3 is TGTGCCAGCAGCCTTGACTTGGTCGCGAATGAAAAACTGTTTTTT. Translated, it gives CASSLDLVANEKLFF.

J is TRBJ2-7 and V is TRBV9; no definite D call. Germline CDR1 is SGDLS and CDR2 is YYNGEE. The length of the CDR3 is 13 residues. V lost 2 bases, J lost 2 bases, and 8 bases lay in between. In DNA, the CDR3 is TGTGCCAGCAGCGTTACACCCACCTACGAGCAGTACTTC. Its translation is CASSVTPTYEQYF.

This CDR3 is CASSFGQGAPNYGYTF. The CDR3 DNA sequence: TGTGCCAGCAGCTTCGGACAGGGGGCTCCTAACTATGGCTACACCTTC. V gene TRBV5-6 combines with J gene TRBJ1-2; 11 bases align to TRBD1. V dropped 2 bases and J dropped 0; count of bases not matched to a gene: 3. This CDR3 contains 16 residues. Germline CDR1 is SGHDT and CDR2 is YYEEEE.

This chain uses TRBV5-1 with TRBJ2-7, with 7 positions matching TRBD1. Germline V gene lookup returns CDR1 SGHRS and CDR2 YFSETQ. The CDR3 is 14 amino acids. J gave up 2 bases and V 4 bases, and 6 bases lay outside the gene matches. The CDR3 nucleotides are TGCGCCAGCAGCAAGGGGACAGCGACCTACGAGCAGTACTTC. Protein sequence: CASSKGTATYEQYF.

The chain is built from TRBV5-1 and TRBJ2-7; D is unresolved. Deletions cut 4 bases from V and 2 bases from J, with 16 bases between. This CDR3 has 15 residues. CDR1 is SGHRS and CDR2 is YFSETQ in the germline V gene. The CDR3 bases are TGCGCCAGCAGCCCAAAGGTTGGCGGTGCCTACGAGCAGTACTTC. Its protein is CASSPKVGGAYEQYF.

The rearrangement uses TRBV6-5 and TRBJ2-5; 10 bases are a match to TRBD1. CDR1 and CDR2 from the germline V gene are MNHEY and SVGAGI. The V gene end was trimmed by 6 bases and the J gene end by 4 bases; junction bases not matched to a gene: 8. The CDR3 extends over 15 amino acids. CDR3 loop: CASSPGTGVSETQYF. Here the CDR3 DNA reads TGTGCCAGCAGCCCCGGGACAGGGGTTTCAGAGACCCAGTACTTC.

The chain joins TRBV6-5 to TRBJ2-5; no definite D call. This CDR3 region has 13 residues. Germline-derived CDR1 and CDR2 are MNHEY and SVGAGI. V dropped 7 bases and J dropped 7 bases, with 16 bases sitting between them. The DNA of the CDR3 is TGTGCCAGCAAAGAGTTTGAAACCGCGACCCAGTACTTC. This translates into CASKEFETATQYF.

V and J are TRBV12-3 or TRBV12-4 and TRBJ1-1; 9 bases line up with TRBD1. Trimming at V came to 6 bases and at J to 4 bases, leaving 3 bases not matched to a gene. The CDR3 contains 13 residues. CDR3 DNA: TGTGCCAGCAGCACGGGACAGGGCACTGAAGCTTTCTTT. It codes for CASSTGQGTEAFF.

J is TRBJ1-6 and V is TRBV30; D possibly corresponds to TRBD1 (6 bases). Germline V gene sequence: CDR1 GTSNPN, CDR2 SVGIG (reference sequence). CDR3 length: 14 residues. Trimming removed 0 bases at V and 10 bases at J, with 13 bases between. This chain's CDR3 is CAWSVWTEGSPLHF. DNA of the CDR3: TGTGCCTGGAGTGTTTGGACAGAGGGATCACCCCTCCACTTT.

The chain uses TRBV11-2 and TRBJ2-7; D might be TRBD2 (6 bases). The CDR3 has 14 amino acids. CDR1 SGHAT and CDR2 FQNNGV come from the germline V gene. With 5 bases removed from V and 6 bases from J, the gap between germline ends came to 17 bases. The DNA of the CDR3 is TGTGCCAGCAGCCCCGGGACTGGGCCCTCCGAGCAGTACTTC. Its protein product is CASSPGTGPSEQYF.

This clone was observed once. This clone may be a read error of a much larger clone one base away. The chain couples TRBV11-3 to TRBJ1-1; unclear D gene. The CDR3 has 14 amino acids. Germline V CDR1 and CDR2: SGHNT, YENEEA. Trimming took 3 bases from V and 0 from J, leaving 8 bases between them. The CDR3 sequence: CASSFPGMNTEAFF. CDR3 nucleotide sequence: TGTGCCAGCAGCTTTCCGGGAATGAACACTGAAGCTTTCTTT.

The chain carries TRBV10-3 and TRBJ1-1, with D possibly matching TRBD1 (6 bases). Between the trimmed V and J ends, which lost 3 bases and 1 base, there was a span of 9 bases. The length of the CDR3 is 14 residues. Germline V gene sequence: CDR1 ENHRY, CDR2 SYGVKD. CDR3 amino acids: CAISEQGWNTEAFF. In DNA form, the CDR3 reads TGTGCCATCAGTGAACAGGGCTGGAACACTGAAGCTTTCTTT.

In the case of this clone: The same CDR3 also results from other DNA sequences found in this sample. The gene calls are TRBV19 and TRBJ1-2; possible D gene TRBD1, 6 bases. Looked up from germline, CDR1 is LNHDA and CDR2 is SQIVND (reference sequence). V was shortened by 5 bases and J by 0 bases, with 10 bases between the two germline ends. The CDR3 is made up of 14 amino acids. This CDR3 reads CASSPQGANYGYTF. The DNA of the CDR3 is TGTGCCAGTAGTCCACAGGGAGCTAACTATGGCTACACCTTC.

The genes are TRBV15 and TRBJ2-7, with 11 bases identical to TRBD1. Unmatched junction bases numbered 8, after V lost 0 bases and J lost 4 bases. CDR1 and CDR2 from the germline V gene are LNHNV and YYDKDF (reference sequence). The CDR3 has 17 residues. The CDR3 DNA is TGTGCCACCAGCAGAGACTGGCCGGGACAGGGGGTGTACGAGCAGTACTTC. It encodes CATSRDWPGQGVYEQYF.